This note documents a single T cell receptor (beta chain) sequence. With random hexamers, reverse transcription was performed on roughly 0.5 to 1 ug of RNA. Multiplex immunoSEQ PCR targeted 54 Vbeta and 13 Jbeta TCR beta segments. TCRdb redid the calling of the immunoSEQ multiplex PCR reads with MiXCR, one entry per CDR3 protein. The table lists 300,000 to 350,000 distinct CDR3 sequences, 92% of them singletons, with 0.065% in the top ten. From germline, CDR1 is LGHNA and CDR2 YSLEER. V gave up 4 bases and J gave up 0 bases, with 12 bases separating them. The CDR3 has 15 amino acids. This sample was taken from a study of CD8 T cells in Susac syndrome.

The V gene is TRBV4-3, the J gene TRBJ1-1; D is uncertain. The TCR sequence derives from a human donor with multiple sclerosis. The sample was CD4+ T cells from PBMCs. DNA for the CDR3: TGCGCCAGCAGCCCGGGTGGCGGACTGAACACTGAAGCTTTCTTT. Translation: CASSPGGGLNTEAFF.